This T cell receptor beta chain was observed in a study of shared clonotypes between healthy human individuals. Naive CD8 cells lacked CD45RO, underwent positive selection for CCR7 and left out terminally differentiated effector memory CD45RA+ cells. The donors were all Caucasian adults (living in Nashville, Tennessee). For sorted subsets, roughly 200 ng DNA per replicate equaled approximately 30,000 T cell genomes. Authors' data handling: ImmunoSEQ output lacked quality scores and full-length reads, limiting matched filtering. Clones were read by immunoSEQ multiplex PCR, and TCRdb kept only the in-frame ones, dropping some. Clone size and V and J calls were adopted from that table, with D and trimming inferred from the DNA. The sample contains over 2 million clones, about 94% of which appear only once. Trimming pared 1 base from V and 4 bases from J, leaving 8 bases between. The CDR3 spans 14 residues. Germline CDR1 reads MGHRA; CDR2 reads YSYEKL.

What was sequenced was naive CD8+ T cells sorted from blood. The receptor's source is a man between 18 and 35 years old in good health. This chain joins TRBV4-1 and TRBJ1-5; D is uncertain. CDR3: CASSQVDQNQPQHF. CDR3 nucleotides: TGCGCCAGCAGCCAAGTGGACCAAAATCAGCCCCAGCATTTT.